This T cell receptor (beta chain) came from a study of blood T cell repertoires in COVID-19. Study information: Specimens from acute and convalescent COVID-19 originated in the United States, Italy and Spain.

Trimming shortened V by 4 bases and J by 4 bases, and 11 bases separated the two germline ends. Germline V CDR1 and CDR2: SGHRS, YFSETQ. There are 13 residues in the CDR3. The repertoire was sequenced with immunoSEQ multiplex PCR; TCRdb's copy has only in-frame clones and lacks some. This sample has 95,000 to 100,000 clones, with about 90% found just once. The TCR originated in a human donor with COVID-19, enrolled during active disease. The donor label of this sample is uncertain. This chain joins TRBV5-1 and TRBJ1-1, with unresolved D. The sample comprised peripheral blood. CDR3 nucleotides: TGCGCCAGCAGCCCAGAAGCAGGCACTGAAGCTTTCTTT. Protein product: CASSPEAGTEAFF. The full variable domain, rest sourced from reference TRBV5-1 and TRBJ1-1, is KAGVTQTPRYLIKTRGQQVTLSCSPISGHRSVSWYQQTPGQGLQFLFEYFSETQRNKGNFPGRFSGRQFSNSRSEMNVSTLELGDSALYLCASSPEAGTEAFFGQGTRLTVV.